This T cell receptor (beta chain) is drawn from a study of blood T cell repertoires in COVID-19. Study overall: The analysed material was cDNA or gDNA that came from T cells, B-cell-depleted T cells, or PBMCs.

Germline-derived CDR1 and CDR2 are KGHDR and SFDVKD. This CDR3 is built from 17 residues. The V gene end was trimmed by 3 bases and the J gene end by 12 bases; junction bases not matched to a gene: 16. Only in-frame clones appear in the TCRdb table, and some are missing; sequencing was by immunoSEQ multiplex PCR. The sample contains about 220,000 clones, roughly 82% of which appear only once. The chain carries TRBV24-1 and TRBJ2-1; 10 bases are shared with TRBD2. The clonotype originates from a woman in her seventies with acute or convalescent COVID-19. What was sequenced was peripheral blood. CDR3 nucleotide sequence: TGTGCCACCAGTGATACAGTTGGACTAGCGGCGGGGCTAGCGCAGTTCTTC. This encodes CATSDTVGLAAGLAQFF.